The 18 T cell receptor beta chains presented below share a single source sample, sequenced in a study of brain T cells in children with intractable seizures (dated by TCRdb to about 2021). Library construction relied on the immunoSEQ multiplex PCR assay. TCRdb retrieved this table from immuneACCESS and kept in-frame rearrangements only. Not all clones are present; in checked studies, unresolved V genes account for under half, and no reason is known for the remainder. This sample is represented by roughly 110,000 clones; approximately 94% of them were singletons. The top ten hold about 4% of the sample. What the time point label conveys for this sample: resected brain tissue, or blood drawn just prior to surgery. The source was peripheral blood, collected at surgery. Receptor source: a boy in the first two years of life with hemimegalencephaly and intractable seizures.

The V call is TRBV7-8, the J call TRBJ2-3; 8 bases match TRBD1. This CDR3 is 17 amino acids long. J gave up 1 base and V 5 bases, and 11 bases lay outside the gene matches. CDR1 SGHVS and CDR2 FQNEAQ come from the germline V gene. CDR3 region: CASSALGTGGGTDTQYF. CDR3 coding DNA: TGTGCCAGCAGCGCGCTGGGAACAGGGGGAGGCACAGATACGCAGTATTTT.

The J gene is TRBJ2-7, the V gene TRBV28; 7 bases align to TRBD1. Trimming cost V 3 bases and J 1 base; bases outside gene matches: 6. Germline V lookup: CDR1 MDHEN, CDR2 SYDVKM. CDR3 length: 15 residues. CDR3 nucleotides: TGTGCCAGCAGTTTGTTACGGGACAGTTCCTACGAGCAGTACTTC. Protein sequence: CASSLLRDSSYEQYF.

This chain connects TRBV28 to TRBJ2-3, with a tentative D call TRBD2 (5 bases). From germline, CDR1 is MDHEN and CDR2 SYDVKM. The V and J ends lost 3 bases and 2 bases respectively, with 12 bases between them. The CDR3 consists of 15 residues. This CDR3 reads CASSFGSTPTDTQYF. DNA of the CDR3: TGTGCCAGCAGTTTTGGGAGTACGCCCACAGATACGCAGTATTTT. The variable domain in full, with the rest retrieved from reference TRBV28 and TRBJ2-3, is DVKVTQSSRYLVKRTGEKVFLECVQDMDHENMFWYRQDPGLGLRLIYFSYDVKMKEKGDIPEGYSVSREKKERFSLILESASTNQTSMYLCASSFGSTPTDTQYFGPGTRLTVL.

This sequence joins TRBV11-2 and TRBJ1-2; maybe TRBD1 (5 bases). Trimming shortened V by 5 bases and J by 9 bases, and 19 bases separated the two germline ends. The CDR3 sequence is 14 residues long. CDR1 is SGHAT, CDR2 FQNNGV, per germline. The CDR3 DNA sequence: TGTGCCAGCAGCCCGCGTTGGAGGGGTAATAGCTACACCTTC. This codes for CASSPRWRGNSYTF. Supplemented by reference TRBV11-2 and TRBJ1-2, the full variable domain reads EAGVAQSPRYKIIEKRQSVAFWCNPISGHATLYWYQQILGQGPKLLIQFQNNGVVDDSQLPKDRFSAERLKGVDSTLKIQPAKLEDSAVYLCASSPRWRGNSYTFGSGTRLTVV.

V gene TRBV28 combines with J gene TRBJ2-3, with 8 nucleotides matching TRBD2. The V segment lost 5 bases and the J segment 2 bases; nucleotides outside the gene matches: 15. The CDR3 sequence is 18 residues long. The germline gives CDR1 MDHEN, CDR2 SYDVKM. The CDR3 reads CASSLTPPTSDHTDTQYF. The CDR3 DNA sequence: TGTGCCAGCAGTCTCACGCCCCCGACTAGCGACCACACAGATACGCAGTATTTT.

The CDR3 DNA reads as TGTGCCAGCAGTCCTTTCCCCCGTAATTCACCCCTCCACTTT. This encodes CASSPFPRNSPLHF. This chain connects TRBV27 to TRBJ1-6; D gene ambiguous. V was pared by 5 bases and J by 6 bases, with 11 bases between. Germline-derived CDR1 and CDR2 are MNHEY and SMNVEV (reference sequence). CDR3 length: 14 residues.

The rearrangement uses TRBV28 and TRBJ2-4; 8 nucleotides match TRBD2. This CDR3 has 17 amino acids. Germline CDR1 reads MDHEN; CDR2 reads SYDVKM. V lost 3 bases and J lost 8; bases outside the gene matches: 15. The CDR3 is CASSFNWLAGDSHIQYF. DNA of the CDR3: TGTGCCAGCAGTTTCAACTGGCTAGCGGGCGACTCGCACATTCAGTACTTC.

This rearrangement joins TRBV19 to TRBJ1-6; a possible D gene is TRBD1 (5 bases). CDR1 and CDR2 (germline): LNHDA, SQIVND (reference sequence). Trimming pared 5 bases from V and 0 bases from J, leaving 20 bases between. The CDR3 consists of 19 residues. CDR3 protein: CASSPQQVFPSSYNSPLHF. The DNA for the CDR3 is TGTGCCAGTAGTCCCCAACAGGTGTTTCCGAGCTCCTATAATTCACCCCTCCACTTT.

The CDR3 loop is CASSPGLTGELFF. The CDR3 DNA sequence: TGTGCCAGCAGCCCAGGACTAACCGGGGAGCTGTTTTTT. This chain joins TRBV5-4 and TRBJ2-2; weak D call: TRBD2 (6 bases). Per germline, CDR1 SGHNT and CDR2 YYREEE (reference sequence). CDR3 length equals 13 residues. V gave up 4 bases and J gave up 5 bases, with 9 bases separating them.

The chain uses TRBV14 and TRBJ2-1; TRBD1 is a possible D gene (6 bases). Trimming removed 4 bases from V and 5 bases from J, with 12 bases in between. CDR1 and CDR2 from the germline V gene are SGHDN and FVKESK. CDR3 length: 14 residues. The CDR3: CASSPRGYNNEQFF. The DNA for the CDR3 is TGTGCCAGCAGCCCCAGGGGTTATAACAATGAGCAGTTCTTC.

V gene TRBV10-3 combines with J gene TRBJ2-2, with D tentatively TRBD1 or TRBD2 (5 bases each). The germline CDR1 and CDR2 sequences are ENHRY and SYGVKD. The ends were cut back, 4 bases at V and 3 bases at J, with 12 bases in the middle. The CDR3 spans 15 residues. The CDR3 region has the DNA TGTGCCATCAGTGCCCCTCCGGGACACACCGGGGAGCTGTTTTTT. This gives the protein CAISAPPGHTGELFF.

The CDR3: CASSLSRGGGELFF. Written as DNA, the CDR3 is TGTGCCAGCAGTTTATCGCGGGGGGGCGGGGAGCTGTTTTTT. The rearrangement joins TRBV27 to TRBJ2-2, with 9 bases identical to TRBD2. The CDR3 has 14 amino acids. After removal of 0 bases from V and 7 bases from J, the junction contained 0 bases not matched to a gene. Germline CDR1 MNHEY, CDR2 SMNVEV (reference sequence).

DNA of the CDR3: TGTGCCAGTAGTTTCCATCGGGGAGGTAAAGGTACGCAGTATTTT. It codes for CASSFHRGGKGTQYF. The gene calls are TRBV19 and TRBJ2-3, with D possibly TRBD2 on 6 matching bases. The length of the CDR3 is 15 residues. Trimming took off 5 bases at V and 8 bases at J, with 20 bases between the two ends. Germline V lookup: CDR1 LNHDA, CDR2 SQIVND (reference sequence).

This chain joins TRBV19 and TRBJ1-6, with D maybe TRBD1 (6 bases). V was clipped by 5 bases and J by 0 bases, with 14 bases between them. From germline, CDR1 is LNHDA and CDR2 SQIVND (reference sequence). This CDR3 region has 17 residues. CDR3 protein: CASSARGRGSYNSPLHF. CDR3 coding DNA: TGTGCCAGTAGTGCCAGGGGCAGGGGCTCCTATAATTCACCCCTCCACTTT. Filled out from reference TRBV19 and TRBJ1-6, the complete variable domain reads DGGITQSPKYLFRKEGQNVTLSCEQNLNHDAMYWYRQDPGQGLRLIYYSQIVNDFQKGDIAEGYSVSREKKESFPLTVTSAQKNPTAFYLCASSARGRGSYNSPLHFGNGTRLTVT.

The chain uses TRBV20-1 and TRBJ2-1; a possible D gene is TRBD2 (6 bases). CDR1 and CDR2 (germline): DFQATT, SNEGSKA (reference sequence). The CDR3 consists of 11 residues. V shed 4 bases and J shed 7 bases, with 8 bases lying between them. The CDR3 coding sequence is TGCAGTGCTACCCGGGGGAATGAGCAGTTCTTC. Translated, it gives CSATRGNEQFF.

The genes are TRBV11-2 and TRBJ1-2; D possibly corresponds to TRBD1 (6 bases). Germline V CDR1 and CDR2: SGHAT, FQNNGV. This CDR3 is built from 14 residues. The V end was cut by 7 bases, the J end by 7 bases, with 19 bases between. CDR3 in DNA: TGTGCCAGCACCCGCACAGGGTTTTTCGGTGGCTACACCTTC. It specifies CASTRTGFFGGYTF.

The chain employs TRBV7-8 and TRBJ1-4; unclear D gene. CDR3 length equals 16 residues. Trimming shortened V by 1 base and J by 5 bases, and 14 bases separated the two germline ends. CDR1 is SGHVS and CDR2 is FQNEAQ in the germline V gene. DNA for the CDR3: TGTGCCAGCAGCTTAGTCGTTGAGGGAATAAATGAAAAACTGTTTTTT. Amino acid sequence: CASSLVVEGINEKLFF.

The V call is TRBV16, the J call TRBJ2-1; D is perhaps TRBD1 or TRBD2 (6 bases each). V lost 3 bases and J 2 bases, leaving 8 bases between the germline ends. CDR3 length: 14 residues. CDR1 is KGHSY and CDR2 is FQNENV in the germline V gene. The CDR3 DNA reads TGTGCCAGCAGCCATCGGGGGCCCTACAATGAGCAGTTCTTC. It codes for CASSHRGPYNEQFF.